This TCR beta chain was profiled in a study of blood T cell repertoires in COVID-19. Original processing notes: Reference gene primer amplification yielded estimated nucleated cell counts. The protocol was immunoSEQ multiplex PCR, while the TCRdb copy is restricted to in-frame clones and leaves out a portion. D and trimming were read from the DNA, whereas the V and J calls and clone size are those reported in that table. In the table there are fewer than 150,000 clones, roughly 87% of which are singletons. J lost 5 bases, V lost 6 bases, and 2 bases had no gene match. Looked up from germline, CDR1 is MNHEY and CDR2 is SVGAGI. The CDR3 spans 12 residues.

Specimen: peripheral blood. The TCR was taken from a human donor in a cohort sampled during active COVID-19. The V and J genes are TRBV6-5 and TRBJ2-5, with 8 nucleotides matching TRBD1. The CDR3 is CASRDREETQYF. In nucleotides, the CDR3 is TGTGCCAGCAGGGACAGGGAGGAGACCCAGTACTTC.